This T cell receptor (beta chain) was recovered during a study of blood T cell repertoires in COVID-19. Study-level information: Sites in the United States, Italy and Spain provided acute and convalescent COVID-19 samples. Sources were T cells, B-cell-depleted T cells, or PBMCs; the material itself was cDNA or gDNA.

In the authors' workflow: Nucleated cell counts were estimated from reference gene primer amplification. The data were produced by immunoSEQ multiplex PCR, yet TCRdb's version contains in-frame clones alone and is incomplete. V, J and clone size were drawn from that table, and D and trimming were deduced from the DNA. The repertoire has some 66,000 clones, 88% of them found once; the top ten carry over 0.95%. CDR3 length equals 13 residues. Looked up from germline, CDR1 is SGHAT and CDR2 is FQNNGV. Trimming took off 4 bases at V and 4 bases at J, with 8 bases between the two ends. The specimen sequenced was peripheral blood. The rearrangement links TRBV11-2 to TRBJ2-1, with D possibly being TRBD1 (5 bases). The TCR comes from a woman aged 55-75 years with acute or convalescent COVID-19. This chain's CDR3 is CASSYQGYNEQFF. In DNA form, the CDR3 reads TGTGCCAGCAGCTACCAGGGATACAATGAGCAGTTCTTC.